Presented here are 9 T cell receptor beta chains from one specimen sequenced in a study of blood T cell repertoires in COVID-19. Assay used: immunoSEQ multiplex PCR; TCRdb lists only in-frame clones, some missing. The data hold about 200,000 clones, with over 75% observed a single time. The source material was peripheral blood. These receptors were taken from a middle-aged man with acute or convalescent COVID-19.

V usage is TRBV5-6 and J usage is TRBJ2-7; 10 bases are a match to TRBD1. Germline V lookup: CDR1 SGHDT, CDR2 YYEEEE. The CDR3 is 15 amino acids. V was pared by 7 bases and J by 1 base, with 8 bases of the junction left unmatched. The CDR3, as DNA: TGTGCCAGCTCCGGGACAGGGGACCTTTCCTACGAGCAGTACTTC. It yields the protein CASSGTGDLSYEQYF.

This chain joins TRBV4-2 and TRBJ2-3, with D possibly TRBD1 on 6 matching bases. Trimming took off 4 bases at V and 2 bases at J, with 16 bases between the two ends. The CDR3 contains 16 residues. Germline CDR1 reads LGHNA; CDR2 reads YNFKEQ. CDR3 protein: CASSPADRPDTDTQYF. The CDR3 DNA follows: TGTGCCAGCAGCCCGGCCGACAGGCCAGACACAGATACGCAGTATTTT.

The rearrangement links TRBV5-1 to TRBJ2-2, with 11 bases matching TRBD2. This CDR3 spans 15 amino acids. V lost 2 bases to trimming and J lost 6 bases; unmatched junction nucleotides: 3. Germline V gene sequence: CDR1 SGHRS, CDR2 YFSETQ. The CDR3 here is CASSLGLAGAGELFF. The CDR3 region has the DNA TGCGCCAGCAGCTTAGGACTAGCGGGCGCCGGGGAGCTGTTTTTT.

J is TRBJ1-1 and V is TRBV6-6, with D uncertain. Germline V gene lookup returns CDR1 MNHNY and CDR2 SVGAGI (reference sequence). V was shortened by 3 bases and J by 10 bases, with 12 bases between the two germline ends. The CDR3 spans 12 residues. In DNA, the CDR3 is TGTGCCAGCAGTTATCCGAGGGAGGGAGCTTTCTTT. Residues: CASSYPREGAFF.

This clone occurred a few times. The V call is TRBV6-5, the J call TRBJ2-7; D not certain. The germline V gene encodes CDR1 MNHEY and CDR2 SVGAGI. This CDR3 contains 13 residues. V shed 6 bases and J shed 5 bases, with 14 bases lying between them. This CDR3 is CASRGPRFHEQYF. In DNA form, the CDR3 reads TGTGCCAGCAGGGGTCCTAGGTTCCACGAGCAGTACTTC.

In its sample, this clone was seen once. The chain has TRBV11-1 and TRBJ1-1, with 8 bases lining up with TRBD1. The CDR3 consists of 15 residues. The germline gives CDR1 SGHAT, CDR2 FQDESV (reference sequence). With 6 bases clipped from V and 4 bases from J, the junction kept 10 bases outside the gene matches. CDR3 in DNA: TGTGCCAGCAGTTGGACAGGGACGGCGAGCACTGAAGCTTTCTTT. It is translated as CASSWTGTASTEAFF.

The rearrangement joins TRBV6-5 to TRBJ1-4; TRBD1 might be the D (6 bases). The V end was cut by 6 bases, the J end by 5 bases, with 7 bases between. The CDR3 contains 12 residues. The germline V gene has CDR1 MNHEY and CDR2 SVGAGI. CDR3 bases: TGTGCCAGCAGGCAGGGGAATGAAAAACTGTTTTTT. Its protein is CASRQGNEKLFF.

DNA of the CDR3: TGTGCCAGCAGCCTCGGGACAGGTCCTTCCTACGAGCAGTACTTC. Protein sequence: CASSLGTGPSYEQYF. The rearrangement joins TRBV11-3 to TRBJ2-7; 8 bases are shared with TRBD1. Trimming removed 5 bases from V and 1 base from J; junction bases left unmatched: 7. CDR3 size: 15 residues. Looked up from germline, CDR1 is SGHNT and CDR2 is YENEEA.

The rearrangement links TRBV18 to TRBJ1-2, with 9 bases matching TRBD1. V lost 6 bases, J lost 0 bases, and 14 bases stayed unmatched. The CDR3 runs 18 residues. Germline V gene data show CDR1 as KGHSH and CDR2 as LQKENI. CDR3 residues: CASSPRTGVLIPNYGYTF. As DNA, the CDR3 is TGTGCCAGCTCCCCCCGGACAGGGGTACTTATCCCTAACTATGGCTACACCTTC.